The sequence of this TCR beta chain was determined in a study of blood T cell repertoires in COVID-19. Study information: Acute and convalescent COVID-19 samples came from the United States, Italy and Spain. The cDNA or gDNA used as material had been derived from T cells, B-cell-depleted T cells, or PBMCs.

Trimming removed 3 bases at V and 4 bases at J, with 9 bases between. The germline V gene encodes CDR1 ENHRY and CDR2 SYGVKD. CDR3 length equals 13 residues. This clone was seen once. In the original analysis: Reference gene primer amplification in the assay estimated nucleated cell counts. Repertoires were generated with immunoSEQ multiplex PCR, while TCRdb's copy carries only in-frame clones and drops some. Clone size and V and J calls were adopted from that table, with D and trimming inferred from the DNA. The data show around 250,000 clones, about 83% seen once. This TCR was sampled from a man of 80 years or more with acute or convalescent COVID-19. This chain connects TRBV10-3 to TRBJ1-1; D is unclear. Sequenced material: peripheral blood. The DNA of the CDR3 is TGTGCCATCAGTGAAGCGTTTTCCACTGAAGCTTTCTTT. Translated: CAISEAFSTEAFF.